Included here is one TCR beta chain sequence, with context. Its specificity is unknown. Unique molecular identifiers were used to barcode this TCRbeta library. TCRdb processed the PCR reads anew with MiXCR; each CDR3 protein has one entry. The sample records 600,000 to 700,000 distinct CDR3 sequences, over 10% being singletons. The sample belongs to a study of T-cell reconstitution after alpha-beta-depleted transplantation in children. CDR3 size: 18 residues. After removal of 6 bases from V and 7 bases from J, the junction contained 20 bases not matched to a gene. Findings and caveats of the study: When one year had passed after transplant, most T-cell counts and diversity came from newly produced T cells.

Sequences were derived from PBMCs, sampled before TCRalphabeta/CD19-depleted stem cell transplant. This chain uses TRBV12-3 or TRBV12-4 with TRBJ2-1, with 8 positions matching TRBD2. The origin of this receptor is a girl aged 2 to 9 with congenital amegakaryocytic thrombocytopenia, due to receive a stem cell transplant. This CDR3 reads CASSPGTASGLGPNEQFF. The CDR3 nucleotides read TGTGCCAGCAGCCCCGGCACCGCTAGCGGGCTCGGTCCTAATGAGCAGTTCTTC.